Each of the 30 T cell receptor beta chains below was sequenced from the same sample in a study of blood T cells in healthy people across ages (dated by TCRdb to 2013 to 2016). Libraries were prepared through 5' RACE. The sequencing machine was an Illumina HiSeq 2500. A second PCR of about 6 to 12 cycles was run with a J-beta primer mix and a sample-barcoded 5' primer. The raw public data were reprocessed by TCRdb itself: fastp quality trimming at Q25, MiXCR clonotype calling, in-frame beta chains only. Records with the same CDR3 protein are collapsed into one entry carrying the most frequent genes and DNA. In this sample the table shows around 990,000 distinct CDR3 sequences, almost 25% of which occur a single time. About 0.72% of the sample lies in the top ten. Another study also made use of these data, one on T cells of mothers and their children.

Sample: blood. Every receptor here comes from a girl under 10 years old in good health.

The chain carries TRBV20-1 and TRBJ2-5, with 14 positions matching TRBD2. Germline V lookup: CDR1 DFQATT, CDR2 SNEGSKA (reference sequence). This CDR3 comprises 15 residues. J was trimmed by 2 bases and V by 5 bases; bases with no gene match: 4. CDR3 sequence (DNA): TGCAGTGCTTTCGGACTAGCGGGAGGACAAGAGACCCAGTACTTC. Protein sequence: CSAFGLAGGQETQYF.

This clonotype came up a few times. The chain combines TRBV3-1 with TRBJ1-6; D ambiguous. Germline CDR1 and CDR2: LGHDT and YNNKEL (reference sequence). Trimming shortened V by 4 bases and J by 10 bases, and 11 bases separated the two germline ends. This CDR3 is built from 13 residues. CDR3 amino acids: CASSRSEGSPLHF. The CDR3 DNA is TGTGCCAGCAGCCGCTCCGAAGGCTCACCCCTCCACTTT.

DNA for the CDR3: TGCAGTGCTAGAGATAGCGGGATAAGGACCGGGGAGCTGTTTTTT. Protein: CSARDSGIRTGELFF. The J gene is TRBJ2-2, the V gene TRBV20-1, with 8 bases matching TRBD2. Germline CDR1 is DFQATT and CDR2 is SNEGSKA (reference sequence). With 0 bases clipped from V and 5 bases from J, the junction kept 5 bases outside the gene matches. The CDR3 sequence is 15 residues long.

This clonotype came up a few times. The rearrangement uses TRBV29-1 and TRBJ2-1, with 9 bases lining up with TRBD1. The DNA end lines up better with TRBJ2-5; the J call may be wrong. Per the germline V gene, CDR1 is SQVTM and CDR2 is ANQGSEA. This CDR3 is built from 12 residues. Written as DNA, the CDR3 is TGCAGCGTGGGACAGGGAAAAGAGACCCAGTACTTC. Protein: CSVGQGKETQYF.

The chain joins TRBV11-2 to TRBJ1-1; D is ambiguous. Germline V CDR1 and CDR2: SGHAT, FQNNGV. Trimming removed 8 bases from V and 5 bases from J, with 15 bases in between. This CDR3 spans 13 amino acids. The CDR3 sequence: CASLSVGKTEAFF. The CDR3 DNA sequence: TGTGCCAGCCTCAGTGTGGGAAAGACTGAAGCTTTCTTT.

The gene calls are TRBV29-1 and TRBJ1-6; the D gene is possibly TRBD1 (5 bases). The CDR3 is 12 amino acids. CDR1 is SQVTM and CDR2 is ANQGSEA in the germline V gene. The V end lost 4 bases, the J end lost 12 bases, and 13 bases lay between the germline ends. CDR3: CSVGGGGEPLHF. CDR3 nucleotides: TGCAGCGTTGGTGGGGGAGGGGAACCCCTCCACTTT.

This clonotype has only a few counts. The chain uses TRBV7-2 and TRBJ2-7; D unclear. The CDR3 loop spans 15 amino acids. Germline assignment: CDR1 SGHTA and CDR2 FQGNSA. Trimming removed 1 base from V and 2 bases from J, with 12 bases in between. CDR3 residues: CASSLEAPGAYEQYF. CDR3 DNA sequence: TGTGCCAGCAGCTTAGAGGCACCCGGTGCCTACGAGCAGTACTTC. The full variable domain, in which reference TRBV7-2 and TRBJ2-7 provide the parts outside the CDR3, is GAGVSQSPSNKVTEKGKDVELRCDPISGHTALYWYRQSLGQGLEFLIYFQGNSAPDKSGLPSDRFSAERTGGSVSTLTIQRTQQEDSAVYLCASSLEAPGAYEQYFGPGTRLTVT.

The chain recombines TRBV20-1 with TRBJ1-2; TRBD1 aligns across 9 bases. This CDR3 is 11 amino acids long. J gave up 8 bases and V 6 bases, and 4 bases lay outside the gene matches. Germline V gene data show CDR1 as DFQATT and CDR2 as SNEGSKA (reference sequence). The CDR3 DNA is TGCAGTGCCTGGGACAGGGACGGCTACACCTTC. Protein product: CSAWDRDGYTF.

The rearrangement links TRBV6-1 to TRBJ2-3, with no clear D. The V gene lost 3 bases and the J gene lost 6 bases, with 4 bases spanning the gap. Germline loops: CDR1 MNHNS, CDR2 SASEGT. The CDR3 sequence is 11 residues long. This chain's CDR3 is CASSDWDTQYF. CDR3 DNA sequence: TGTGCCAGCAGTGATTGGGATACGCAGTATTTT.

The chain joins TRBV25-1 to TRBJ2-5; 12 nucleotides align to TRBD1. The DNA end lines up better with TRBJ2-1; the J call may be wrong. CDR3 size: 13 residues. CDR1 MGHDK and CDR2 SYGVNS come from the germline V gene. For the CDR3, the DNA is TGTGCCAGCCGGGACAGGGGGCGAGTGAAGCAGTTCTTC. This sequence encodes CASRDRGRVKQFF.

The rearrangement joins TRBV7-8 to TRBJ1-1; perhaps TRBD1 as D (5 bases). The germline V and J ends were trimmed by 4 bases and 3 bases, with 15 bases remaining between them. This CDR3 has 15 amino acids. The germline gives CDR1 SGHVS, CDR2 FQNEAQ. The CDR3 reads CASSSQGRPDTEAFF. CDR3 bases: TGTGCCAGCAGCTCCCAGGGCCGTCCTGACACTGAAGCTTTCTTT.

The chain links TRBV29-1 to TRBJ2-5; a possible D gene is TRBD1 (5 bases). Trimming shortened V by 6 bases and J by 1 base, and 12 bases separated the two germline ends. The germline V gene has CDR1 SQVTM and CDR2 ANQGSEA. There are 13 residues in the CDR3. The CDR3 sequence: CSVDGHIQETQYF. The CDR3 DNA reads TGCAGCGTCGATGGACATATCCAAGAGACCCAGTACTTC.

This clonotype was counted many times. This chain joins TRBV5-1 and TRBJ2-5; TRBD2 aligns across 11 bases. Matching the DNA end better, TRBJ2-7 makes the J call doubtful. CDR3 length: 15 amino acids. Germline V gene sequence: CDR1 SGHRS, CDR2 YFSETQ. CDR3 sequence (DNA): TGCGCCAGCAGCTTGGAACTAGCGGGAGTCTACGAGCAGTACTTC. Encoded protein: CASSLELAGVYEQYF.

This clonotype showed up just a few times. The CDR3 DNA follows: TGTGCCAGCAGCTGGACGGGCTGGGAGGAGCAGTTCTTC. As protein: CASSWTGWEEQFF. The rearrangement joins TRBV7-9 to TRBJ2-5, with a tentative D call TRBD2 (5 bases). The J call may be mistaken, given a closer DNA end match to TRBJ2-1. This CDR3 has 13 amino acids. Germline CDR1 is SEHNR and CDR2 is FQNEAQ (reference sequence).

The chain couples TRBV29-1 to TRBJ2-1; 7 nucleotides agree with TRBD1. CDR1 is SQVTM and CDR2 is ANQGSEA in the germline V gene. V lost 7 bases, J lost 0 bases, and 3 bases stayed unmatched. The CDR3 spans 13 residues. For the CDR3, the DNA is TGCAGCGACGGACAGGACTCCTACAATGAGCAGTTCTTC. Translated: CSDGQDSYNEQFF.

This clonotype has only a few counts. This chain joins TRBV4-3 and TRBJ2-2; no reliable D call. CDR1 LGHNA and CDR2 YSLEER come from the germline V gene. The CDR3 is 14 residues long. V was pared by 4 bases and J by 5 bases, with 11 bases between. Here the CDR3 DNA reads TGCGCCAGCAGCCCCTCTTGGTGGACCGGGGAGCTGTTTTTT. It encodes CASSPSWWTGELFF.

The chain combines TRBV11-2 with TRBJ2-5, with D tentatively TRBD2 (6 bases). CDR3 size: 18 residues. V shed 5 bases and J shed 2 bases, with 24 bases lying between them. Per germline, CDR1 SGHAT and CDR2 FQNNGV. Here the CDR3 DNA reads TGTGCCAGCAGCCGGGGGAGCCGAACGGGTTTCCCTCAAGAGACCCAGTACTTC. This translates into CASSRGSRTGFPQETQYF. Full variable domain (outside the CDR3, taken from reference TRBV11-2 and TRBJ2-5): EAGVAQSPRYKIIEKRQSVAFWCNPISGHATLYWYQQILGQGPKLLIQFQNNGVVDDSQLPKDRFSAERLKGVDSTLKIQPAKLEDSAVYLCASSRGSRTGFPQETQYFGPGTRLLVL.

The chain couples TRBV12-5 to TRBJ2-5; 8 nucleotides match TRBD1. CDR1 is LGHNT, CDR2 FRNRAP, per germline. V was clipped by 6 bases and J by 5 bases; unmatched bases: 17. The CDR3 length is 17 residues. Here the CDR3 DNA reads TGTGCTAGTGGAATAGACGGGAAGACAGGGGCACCCGAGACCCAGTACTTC. It is translated as CASGIDGKTGAPETQYF.

The chain joins TRBV20-1 to TRBJ2-1; a possible D gene is TRBD2 (7 bases). The length of the CDR3 is 14 residues. CDR1 is DFQATT and CDR2 is SNEGSKA in the germline V gene (reference sequence). Trimming took off 3 bases at V and 3 bases at J, with 12 bases between the two ends. The CDR3 bases are TGCAGTGCTAGCGGACAGCGGGGCTACAATGAGCAGTTCTTC. Protein product: CSASGQRGYNEQFF.

V usage is TRBV7-8 and J usage is TRBJ1-6; 7 nucleotides line up with TRBD1. Germline assignment: CDR1 SGHVS and CDR2 FQNEAQ. The CDR3 length is 16 residues. Germline trimming cut 2 bases from V and 10 bases from J; bases unmatched to any gene: 11. CDR3 amino acids: CASSLRDRGLGSPLHF. Written as DNA, the CDR3 is TGTGCCAGCAGCTTACGGGACAGAGGGTTGGGGTCACCCCTCCACTTT.

In nucleotides, the CDR3 is TGTGCCAGCAGGGAACTAGTGGGAGGGCCCCCGGGGGAGCAGTTCTTC. Translating it yields CASRELVGGPPGEQFF. The chain employs TRBV12-3 or TRBV12-4 and TRBJ2-5, with TRBD2 matching 7 bases. Gene TRBJ2-1 matches the end of the DNA better, so the J call may be wrong. The CDR3 is 16 amino acids.

The V and J genes are TRBV27 and TRBJ2-3, with 7 bases fitting TRBD1. The V gene's germline CDR1 is MNHEY and CDR2 SMNVEV (reference sequence). The CDR3 is made up of 13 amino acids. The V segment lost 2 bases and the J segment 7 bases; nucleotides outside the gene matches: 3. This chain's CDR3 is CASSLTGVHTQYF. CDR3 coding DNA: TGTGCCAGCAGTTTAACAGGGGTACATACGCAGTATTTT.

The chain links TRBV6-5 to TRBJ2-5; D could derive from TRBD1 or TRBD2 (5 bases each). CDR1 and CDR2 (germline): MNHEY, SVGAGI. V lost 6 bases and J 13 bases, leaving 21 bases between the germline ends. This CDR3 has 13 residues. This CDR3 is CASSSGTGILPYF. The DNA of the CDR3 is TGTGCCAGCAGCTCCGGGACGGGAATACTTCCGTACTTC.

This clonotype was seen only a few times. This chain joins TRBV5-1 and TRBJ1-2; TRBD1 matches 7 bases. CDR1 is SGHRS and CDR2 is YFSETQ in the germline V gene. CDR3 size: 19 residues. J lost 4 bases, V lost 3 bases, and 21 bases had no gene match. The CDR3 bases are TGCGCCAGCAGCTCAAGGGGAACGGAGGGGGACAGACCACCCTATGGCTACACCTTC. Its protein is CASSSRGTEGDRPPYGYTF.

In its sample, this clonotype was seen once. This rearrangement joins TRBV29-1 to TRBJ2-6; D possibly matches TRBD1 or TRBD2 (5 bases each). Germline lookup yields CDR1 SQVTM and CDR2 ANQGSEA. The CDR3 consists of 18 residues. Deletions cut 5 bases from V and 4 bases from J, with 24 bases between. In nucleotides, the CDR3 is TGCAGCGTTCAGAAGGGACCAAGTCGAGGCTTGGGGGCCAACGTCCTGACTTTC. As protein: CSVQKGPSRGLGANVLTF. The entire variable domain, with the rest obtained from reference TRBV29-1 and TRBJ2-6, is as follows: SAVISQKPSRDICQRGTSLTIQCQVDSQVTMMFWYRQQPGQSLTLIATANQGSEATYESGFVIDKFPISRPNLTFSTLTVSNMSPEDSSIYLCSVQKGPSRGLGANVLTFGAGSRLTVL.

CDR3 bases: TGTGCCAGCAGGAAGGGAGCCCAAGAGACCCAGTACTTC. Protein sequence: CASRKGAQETQYF. This chain uses TRBV6-5 with TRBJ2-5; D possibly corresponds to TRBD2 (5 bases). Germline V gene lookup returns CDR1 MNHEY and CDR2 SVGAGI. There are 13 residues in the CDR3. V lost 6 bases and J lost 1, with 9 bases in between.

Only a few counts were recorded for this clonotype. The J gene is TRBJ2-4, the V gene TRBV6-6; 7 nucleotides agree with TRBD1. CDR1 and CDR2 from the germline V gene are MNHNY and SVGAGI (reference sequence). V trimming: 8 bases; J trimming: 9 bases; junction bases outside the gene matches: 4. The CDR3 is 11 residues long. The CDR3 nucleotides are TGTGCCAGCTGGACAGGCGGCATTCAGTACTTC. Encoded protein: CASWTGGIQYF.

V usage is TRBV6-1 and J usage is TRBJ2-3; D not certain. The germline gives CDR1 MNHNS, CDR2 SASEGT. Trimming took off 7 bases at V and 0 bases at J, with 11 bases between the two ends. The CDR3 loop spans 14 amino acids. The CDR3 loop reads CASKSSVSTDTQYF. The CDR3 nucleotides read TGTGCCAGCAAAAGTTCAGTTAGCACAGATACGCAGTATTTT.

Only a few counts were recorded for this clonotype. This chain links TRBV12-3 or TRBV12-4 with TRBJ1-2; 7 bases agree with TRBD1. Trimming cost V 5 bases and J 4 bases; bases outside gene matches: 13. This CDR3 spans 16 amino acids. The CDR3 region has the DNA TGTGCCAGCAGTCGCGGACGGACAGGAGAACTCTATGGCTACACCTTC. It translates to CASSRGRTGELYGYTF.

This clonotype was seen at least ten times. The chain has TRBV3-1 and TRBJ1-3, with D unclear. This CDR3 is 13 amino acids long. V was shortened by 3 bases and J by 4 bases, with 7 bases between the two germline ends. Germline V gene lookup returns CDR1 LGHDT and CDR2 YNNKEL (reference sequence). The CDR3 DNA follows: TGTGCCAGCAGCCAGGGTTCAGGAAACACCATATATTTT. It codes for CASSQGSGNTIYF.